The T cell receptor beta chain under discussion was sequenced for a study of human T cells and chemical hapten exposure. The wider study: The study enrolled mostly female patients with alopecia areata, totalis or universalis.

Study-wide points: Among expanded TCRs, significantly more large CDR3 similarity clusters formed than among controls. Those TCRs sitting above 1 in 1000 frequency stayed the same with DPC sensitization.

This clonotype has only a few counts. Its antigen is undetermined. Time point: patch test 1, 2 weeks after DPC sensitization. Treatment: therapeutic diphenylcyclopropenone sensitization with weekly scalp DPC. Blood was drawn before each patch test was applied. The CDR3 sequence is 12 residues long. The germline gives CDR1 SGHDT, CDR2 YYEEEE. The V gene lost 5 bases and the J gene lost 5 bases, with 10 bases spanning the gap. Using its own MiXCR run on the RACE reads, TCRdb lists one record per CDR3 protein. The top ten hold 0.8% to 1% of the sample, which has about 120,000 distinct CDR3 sequences, roughly 15% seen once.

This sequence originates from a man between 18 and 35 years old with alopecia areata. Some clones in this sample may be carry-over from other donors' samples. Sequences were derived from whole blood, sampled in connection with sensitization to the hapten diphenylcyclopropenone (DPC). This chain links TRBV5-6 with TRBJ1-2; no clear D. The CDR3 loop reads CASRLEAYGYTF. The CDR3 bases are TGTGCCAGCAGACTGGAGGCGTATGGCTACACCTTC.